This record covers a single T cell receptor beta chain. No antigen is known for it. The sample holds no much larger clone one base away, and base qualities are not on file. The data belong to a study of blood T cell repertoires in COVID-19 (dated by TCRdb to the early 2020s). For the wider study: Samples from collaborators originated in the United States, Italy and Spain and spanned both the acute and convalescent phases of COVID-19. The prospective study material was composed of cDNA or gDNA derived from T cells, B-cell-depleted T cells, or PBMCs. Subjects who had been exposed to COVID-19, were actively infected with it, or had recovered from it provided the deeply sampled blood TCRbeta repertoires that made up the dataset. The repertoires were made available in a free public database intended to serve as a resource for research on the immune response to SARS-CoV-2. The samples were drawn from two sources: the first 160 participants of the ongoing ImmuneRACE study, and over 1,000 subjects contributed by 6 global collaborators. The sample metadata nearly always contained a de-identified subject ID, COVID-19 status, age in years and sex. HLA class I and class II types, where available, came from metadata supplied by the sample provider rather than from assay-based typing. Broader findings and caveats from the paper: How much clinical and demographic metadata was included differed by source and by participant, and the metadata was provided uncurated.

Collaborating institutions collected whole blood in K2EDTA tubes following their own protocols. For TCRbeta analysis, collaborators shipped samples in one of three forms: frozen whole blood, isolated PBMCs, or DNA extracted from either of those sample types. TCRbeta CDR3 regions were amplified from genomic DNA by means of the immunoSEQ Assay, a bias-controlled multiplex PCR. As for the authors' bioinformatics: The number of nucleated cells in each sample was estimated by amplification of reference gene primers within the assay. Sequence reads were collapsed and filtered to measure the absolute abundance of every unique TCRbeta CDR3 rearrangement. For each sample, productive Simpson clonality was calculated as the square root of Simpson's diversity index across productive rearrangements. In TCRdb, the immuneACCESS table is reduced to in-frame sequences with V and J assigned. These tables do not hold every clone; where another copy was compared, an unresolved V gene accounts for under half, and the others remain unexplained. The V and J calls and clone size are taken from that table; D and trimming were inferred from the DNA. The sample records fewer than 85,000 clones, around 79% of which are singletons. The ten most abundant clones make up about 25% of the sample.

The source of this sequence is a man between 60 and 75 years old with active or convalescent COVID-19. Specimen: peripheral blood.

The CDR3 loop reads CASSPRSSGANVLTF. At the DNA level, the sequence is TGTGCCAGCAGCCCCCGTAGCTCTGGGGCCAACGTCCTGACTTTC. The rearrangement combines TRBV7-2 with TRBJ2-6; the D segment cannot be called with confidence. Taken from the germline V gene, the CDR1 and CDR2 loops are SGHTA and FQGNSA. Spanning cysteine to phenylalanine, the CDR3 consists of 15 amino acids. The only DNA kept is the CDR3, 45 bases in frame from the first base. Cut back by 5 bases and 0 bases, the V and J ends lie 8 bases apart.